This TCR beta chain was captured by sequencing in a study of T cell responses to AZD1222 COVID-19 vaccine. Overall study findings and caveats: Rises in breadth and depth of Spike-specific TCRs came after two AZD1222 doses. Repertoire collection took place solely once the T cell response had peaked. Clonal diversity was possibly underestimated; the donors were predominantly white British and more often female.

Looked up from germline, CDR1 is SQVTM and CDR2 is ANQGSEA. V dropped 4 bases and J dropped 5; count of bases not matched to a gene: 9. The CDR3 has 16 residues. Sequencing was performed with immunoSEQ multiplex PCR; in TCRdb, only in-frame clones are kept and a portion is missing. The sample has 140,000 to 150,000 clones, 75% to 95% seen once. Of note for this clone: No antigen is known for it.

The chain recombines TRBV29-1 with TRBJ2-1, with 12 bases fitting TRBD2. This receptor was identified in an adult in good health. The sample was peripheral blood, taken on day 0 of MenACWY control vaccination. The DNA for the CDR3 is TGCAGCGTTGTCCCCCTAGCGGGAGGGTCCCACAATGAGCAGTTCTTC. Protein sequence: CSVVPLAGGSHNEQFF.